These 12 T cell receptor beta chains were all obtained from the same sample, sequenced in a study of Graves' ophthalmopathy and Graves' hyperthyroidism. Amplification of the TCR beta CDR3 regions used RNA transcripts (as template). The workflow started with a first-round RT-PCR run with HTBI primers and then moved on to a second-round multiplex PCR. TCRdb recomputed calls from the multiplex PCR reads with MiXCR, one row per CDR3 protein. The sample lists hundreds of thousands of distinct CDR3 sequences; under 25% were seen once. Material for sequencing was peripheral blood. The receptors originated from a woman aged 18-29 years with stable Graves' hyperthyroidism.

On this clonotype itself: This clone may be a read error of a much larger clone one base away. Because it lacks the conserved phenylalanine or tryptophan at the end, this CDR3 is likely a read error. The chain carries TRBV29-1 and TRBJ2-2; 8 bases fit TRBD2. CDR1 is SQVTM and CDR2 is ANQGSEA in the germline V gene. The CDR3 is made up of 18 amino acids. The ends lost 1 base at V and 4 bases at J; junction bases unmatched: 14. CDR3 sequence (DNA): TGCAGCGTTGAAGTGGCTAGCGGGCCGTTCAGGCGCACCGGGGAGCTGTTTGTT. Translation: CSVEVASGPFRRTGELFV.

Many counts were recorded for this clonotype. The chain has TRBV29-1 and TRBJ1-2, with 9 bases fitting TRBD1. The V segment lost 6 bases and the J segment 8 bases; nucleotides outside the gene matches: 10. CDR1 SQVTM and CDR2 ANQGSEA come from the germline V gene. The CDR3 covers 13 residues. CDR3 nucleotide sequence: TGCAGCGTCGAATACGGGACAGGGATAGGCTACACCTTC. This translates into CSVEYGTGIGYTF. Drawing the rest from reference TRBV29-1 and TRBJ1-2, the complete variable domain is SAVISQKPSRDICQRGTSLTIQCQVDSQVTMMFWYRQQPGQSLTLIATANQGSEATYESGFVIDKFPISRPNLTFSTLTVSNMSPEDSSIYLCSVEYGTGIGYTFGSGTRLTVV.

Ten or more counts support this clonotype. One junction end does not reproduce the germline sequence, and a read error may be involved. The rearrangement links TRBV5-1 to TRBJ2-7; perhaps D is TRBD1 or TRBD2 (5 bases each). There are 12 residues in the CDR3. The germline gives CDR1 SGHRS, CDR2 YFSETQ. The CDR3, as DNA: TGTGCCAGCAGCTTAGGGGCGGGCGAGCAGTACTTC. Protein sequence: CASSLGAGEQYF. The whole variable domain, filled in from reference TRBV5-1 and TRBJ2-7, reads KAGVTQTPRYLIKTRGQQVTLSCSPISGHRSVSWYQQTPGQGLQFLFEYFSETQRNKGNFPGRFSGRQFSNSRSEMNVSTLELGDSALYLCASSLGAGEQYFGPGTRLTVT.

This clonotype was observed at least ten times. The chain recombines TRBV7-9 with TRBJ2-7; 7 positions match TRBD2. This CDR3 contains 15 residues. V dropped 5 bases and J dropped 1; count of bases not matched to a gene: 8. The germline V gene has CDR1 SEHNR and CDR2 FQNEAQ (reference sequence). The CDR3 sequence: CASSPAGVPSYEQYF. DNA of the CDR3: TGTGCCAGCAGCCCCGCGGGAGTGCCGTCCTACGAGCAGTACTTC.

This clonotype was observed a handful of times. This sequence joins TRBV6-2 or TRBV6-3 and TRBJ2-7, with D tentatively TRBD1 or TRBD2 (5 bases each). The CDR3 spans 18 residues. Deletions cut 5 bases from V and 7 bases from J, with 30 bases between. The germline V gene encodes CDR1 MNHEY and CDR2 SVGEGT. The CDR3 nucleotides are TGTGCCAGCAGTCTGACCCGATCTGGGCCTAGGGGAGTTGAAGAGCAGTACTTC. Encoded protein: CASSLTRSGPRGVEEQYF.

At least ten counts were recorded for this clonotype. CDR3 loop: CASSLELDSIQYF. In nucleotides, the CDR3 is TGTGCCAGCAGCTTAGAACTCGACTCCATTCAGTACTTC. The chain couples TRBV11-1 to TRBJ2-4; D not resolved. Germline assignment: CDR1 SGHAT and CDR2 FQDESV (reference sequence). The CDR3 runs 13 residues. The V end was cut by 1 base, the J end by 9 bases, with 10 bases between.

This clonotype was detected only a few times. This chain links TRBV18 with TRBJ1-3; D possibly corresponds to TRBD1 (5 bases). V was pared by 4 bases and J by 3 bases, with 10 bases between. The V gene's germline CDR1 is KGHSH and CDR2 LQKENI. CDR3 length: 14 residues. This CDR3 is CASSLQGGGNTIYF. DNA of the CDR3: TGTGCCAGCTCACTTCAGGGTGGTGGAAACACCATATATTTT.

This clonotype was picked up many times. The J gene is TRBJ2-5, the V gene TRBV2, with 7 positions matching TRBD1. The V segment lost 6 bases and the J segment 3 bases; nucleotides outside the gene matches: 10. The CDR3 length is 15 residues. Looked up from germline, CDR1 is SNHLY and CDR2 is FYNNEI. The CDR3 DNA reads TGTGCCAGCAGACACAGTACAGGGGCCGAAGAGACCCAGTACTTC. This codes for CASRHSTGAEETQYF.

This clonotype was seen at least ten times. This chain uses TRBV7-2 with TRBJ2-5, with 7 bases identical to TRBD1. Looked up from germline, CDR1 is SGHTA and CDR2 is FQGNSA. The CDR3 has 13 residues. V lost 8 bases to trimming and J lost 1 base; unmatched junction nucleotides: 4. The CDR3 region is CASQSGGQETQYF. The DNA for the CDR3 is TGTGCCAGCCAATCAGGGGGCCAAGAGACCCAGTACTTC.

The CDR3 here is CASSEVGQETQYF. The CDR3 DNA reads TGTGCCAGCAGTGAAGTGGGCCAAGAGACCCAGTACTTC. The J gene is TRBJ2-5, the V gene TRBV6-1; D remains unclear. V shed 1 base and J shed 1 base, with 4 bases lying between them. Germline V gene lookup returns CDR1 MNHNS and CDR2 SASEGT. CDR3 length: 13 residues.

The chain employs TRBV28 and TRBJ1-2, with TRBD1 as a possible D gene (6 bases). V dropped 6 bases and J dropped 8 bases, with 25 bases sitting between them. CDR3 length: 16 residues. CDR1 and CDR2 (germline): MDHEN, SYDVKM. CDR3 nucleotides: TGTGCCAGCAGCCTGGATACTGTCGGGGACAAGGAAGGCTACACCTTC. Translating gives CASSLDTVGDKEGYTF.

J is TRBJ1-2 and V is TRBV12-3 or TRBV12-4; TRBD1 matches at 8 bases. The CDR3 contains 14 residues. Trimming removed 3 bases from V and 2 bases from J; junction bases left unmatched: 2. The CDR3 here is CASSLGQVNYGYTF. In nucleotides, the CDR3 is TGTGCCAGCAGTTTGGGACAGGTGAACTATGGCTACACCTTC.